Below, 2 T cell receptor beta chains from the same sample are listed, as sequenced in a study of blood T cells in healthy people across ages. Alongside a J-beta primer mix, a sample-barcoded 5' primer served in a second PCR lasting about 7 to 12 cycles. In TCRdb, the 5' RACE reads were re-called with MiXCR into one record per CDR3 protein. The data show roughly 800,000 distinct CDR3 sequences, 30% to 45% seen once. The source material was blood. The receptors come from a man between 18 and 29 years old in good health.

In the case of this clonotype: The junction departs from germline at one end; a sequencing error may be responsible. This chain joins TRBV6-6 and TRBJ1-6; perhaps TRBD1 as D (5 bases). The germline gives CDR1 MNHNY, CDR2 SVGAGI (reference sequence). This CDR3 comprises 15 residues. CDR3 loop: CASRTMGLSNSPPHF. Written as DNA, the CDR3 is TGTGCCAGCAGGACTATGGGACTGAGTAATTCACCCCCCCACTTT.

This clonotype turned up a few times. The chain joins TRBV18 to TRBJ2-4; D possibly corresponds to TRBD1 (6 bases). V was pared by 6 bases and J by 6 bases, with 9 bases between. In germline, CDR1 is KGHSH, CDR2 LQKENI. The CDR3 length is 12 residues. The CDR3 here is CASSPDRNIQYF. The CDR3 DNA is TGTGCCAGCTCTCCGGACAGAAACATTCAGTACTTC.